Shown below are 30 T cell receptor beta chains from a single sample sequenced in a study of T cells in Graves' hyperthyroidism and ophthalmopathy. Amplified regions were TCR beta CDR3 sequences from RNA transcripts. In the first-round RT-PCR of the TCR CDR3, the HTBI primer set was used. TCRdb passed the multiplex PCR reads through MiXCR, listing each CDR3 protein once. The table records roughly 800,000 distinct CDR3 sequences, about two fifths of them present only once. The sequenced sample was blood. These receptors were taken from a man in his late teens or twenties with Graves' hyperthyroidism.

This chain links TRBV10-3 with TRBJ1-5; TRBD1 agrees at 8 bases. Per germline, CDR1 ENHRY and CDR2 SYGVKD. Trimming cost V 10 bases and J 2 bases; bases outside gene matches: 7. The CDR3 loop spans 14 amino acids. The CDR3 sequence is CATETGVGNQPQHF. CDR3 bases: TGTGCCACCGAGACAGGGGTGGGCAATCAGCCCCAGCATTTT.

Only a few counts were recorded for this clonotype. The rearrangement uses TRBV29-1 and TRBJ2-5; 7 positions agree with TRBD1. The CDR3 runs to 13 residues. Germline values: CDR1 SQVTM, CDR2 ANQGSEA. V lost 6 bases, J lost 0 bases, and 4 bases stayed unmatched. CDR3 region: CSVGTEHQETQYF. The CDR3 region has the DNA TGCAGCGTCGGGACAGAGCACCAAGAGACCCAGTACTTC.

This clonotype was found a few times. This chain joins TRBV7-3 and TRBJ2-5, with a tentative D call TRBD2 (6 bases). The CDR3 contains 13 residues. In germline, CDR1 is SGHTA, CDR2 FQGTGA. V gave up 4 bases and J gave up 5 bases, with 11 bases separating them. The CDR3 DNA reads TGTGCCAGCAGCTCCGGACTAAGTGAGACCCAGTACTTC. Protein: CASSSGLSETQYF.

As for this clonotype: This may be a read error: a much more frequent sequence differs by one nucleotide. V and J are TRBV14 and TRBJ1-2; D is possibly TRBD1 (6 bases). Germline CDR1 is SGHDN and CDR2 is FVKESK. The V end was cut by 5 bases, the J end by 4 bases, with 14 bases between. The CDR3 contains 14 residues. CDR3 DNA: TGTGCCAGCAGCTCCGCGACAGGCAGCTATGGCTACACCTTC. Amino acids: CASSSATGSYGYTF. The full variable domain, its missing parts supplied by reference TRBV14 and TRBJ1-2, is EAGVTQFPSHSVIEKGQTVTLRCDPISGHDNLYWYRRVMGKEIKFLLHFVKESKQDESGMPNNRFLAERTGGTYSTLKVQPAELEDSGVYFCASSSATGSYGYTFGSGTRLTVV.

This clonotype was picked up many times. This chain joins TRBV19 and TRBJ1-1; D is unresolved. The length of the CDR3 is 13 residues. V was trimmed by 0 bases and J by 7 bases, leaving 9 bases between them. Germline CDR1 is LNHDA and CDR2 is SQIVND (reference sequence). The CDR3 spells CASSIDRADEAFF. CDR3 nucleotides: TGTGCCAGTAGTATAGATCGGGCAGATGAAGCTTTCTTT.

This clonotype was seen a handful of times. The rearrangement joins TRBV20-1 to TRBJ1-1; TRBD1 might be the D (6 bases). V was clipped by 5 bases and J by 3 bases, with 19 bases between them. The CDR3 spans 15 residues. The V gene's germline CDR1 is DFQATT and CDR2 SNEGSKA (reference sequence). The CDR3 sequence is CSAREATGQYTEAFF. The CDR3 DNA sequence: TGCAGTGCTCGGGAAGCTACAGGACAGTACACTGAAGCTTTCTTT.

This clonotype was detected only a few times. The chain joins TRBV5-1 to TRBJ2-5, with D perhaps assigned TRBD1 or TRBD2 (5 bases each). V gave up 0 bases and J gave up 2 bases, with 11 bases separating them. Germline V gene data show CDR1 as SGHRS and CDR2 as YFSETQ. This CDR3 is 15 amino acids long. This CDR3 reads CASSLGDVRQETQYF. CDR3 DNA sequence: TGCGCCAGCAGCTTGGGGGACGTTAGACAAGAGACCCAGTACTTC.

The chain joins TRBV5-1 to TRBJ1-1; D is undetermined. CDR3 length: 15 residues. Germline CDR1 and CDR2: SGHRS and YFSETQ. V lost 7 bases, J lost 5 bases, and 21 bases lay in between. CDR3 bases: TGCGCCAGCCAGGAAGGATTGGTAGAGAAGACTGAAGCTTTCTTT. Its protein product is CASQEGLVEKTEAFF. The entire variable domain, with the rest obtained from reference TRBV5-1 and TRBJ1-1, is as follows: KAGVTQTPRYLIKTRGQQVTLSCSPISGHRSVSWYQQTPGQGLQFLFEYFSETQRNKGNFPGRFSGRQFSNSRSEMNVSTLELGDSALYLCASQEGLVEKTEAFFGQGTRLTVV.

The chain couples TRBV29-1 to TRBJ1-5, with TRBD1 matching 9 bases. The V gene end was trimmed by 6 bases and the J gene end by 4 bases; junction bases not matched to a gene: 1. CDR1 is SQVTM, CDR2 ANQGSEA, per germline. The CDR3 has 12 amino acids. The chain's CDR3 is CSVTGGNQPQHF. In DNA form, the CDR3 reads TGCAGCGTGACAGGGGGGAATCAGCCCCAGCATTTT.

The V and J genes are TRBV7-9 and TRBJ2-1; D is undetermined. Germline V gene data show CDR1 as SEHNR and CDR2 as FQNEAQ (reference sequence). Deletions cut 5 bases from V and 5 bases from J, with 7 bases between. The CDR3 runs 12 residues. The CDR3 reads CASSGEDNEQFF. Here the CDR3 DNA reads TGTGCCAGCAGCGGGGAAGACAATGAGCAGTTCTTC.

In this sample, this clonotype turned up a few times. The chain links TRBV7-8 to TRBJ1-6; D gene unclear. The germline V and J ends were trimmed by 5 bases and 7 bases, with 18 bases remaining between them. This CDR3 contains 16 residues. CDR1 and CDR2 (germline): SGHVS, FQNEAQ. Written as DNA, the CDR3 is TGTGCCAGCAGCCCACCCGCGGGCGGGGAGAATTCACCCCTCCACTTT. This gives the protein CASSPPAGGENSPLHF. Looking up the rest from reference TRBV7-8 and TRBJ1-6 gives the full variable domain: GAGVSQSPRYKVAKRGQDVALRCDPISGHVSLFWYQQALGQGPEFLTYFQNEAQLDKSGLPSDRFFAERPEGSVSTLKIQRTQQEDSAVYLCASSPPAGGENSPLHFGNGTRLTVT.

The sample holds a few counts of this clonotype. The chain has TRBV7-9 and TRBJ2-7; unclear D gene. The ends were cut back, 1 base at V and 4 bases at J, with 14 bases in the middle. The germline CDR1 and CDR2 sequences are SEHNR and FQNEAQ (reference sequence). CDR3 size: 15 residues. The CDR3 sequence: CASSLVIGPFYEQYF. Here the CDR3 DNA reads TGTGCCAGCAGCTTAGTTATAGGGCCGTTTTACGAGCAGTACTTC.

This chain uses TRBV6-5 with TRBJ2-2, with D perhaps matching TRBD2 (6 bases). Germline V gene lookup returns CDR1 MNHEY and CDR2 SVGAGI. This CDR3 contains 14 residues. With 11 bases removed from V and 3 bases from J, the gap between germline ends came to 16 bases. The CDR3 nucleotides are TGTGCCGTCCGACTAGTTCCTGACACCGGGGAGCTGTTTTTT. It translates to CAVRLVPDTGELFF.

This clonotype was picked up many times. The chain links TRBV7-2 to TRBJ1-5; D is unclear. Per the germline V gene, CDR1 is SGHTA and CDR2 is FQGNSA. V shed 1 base and J shed 7 bases, with 11 bases lying between them. The CDR3 extends over 14 amino acids. Written as DNA, the CDR3 is TGTGCCAGCAGCTTAGTTGGAGGAGGGCAGCCCCAGCATTTT. Translating it yields CASSLVGGGQPQHF.

This clonotype showed up many times. This chain uses TRBV25-1 with TRBJ1-2; no firm D call. The CDR3 length is 11 residues. V gave up 8 bases and J gave up 2 bases, with 6 bases separating them. The germline V gene has CDR1 MGHDK and CDR2 SYGVNS. In DNA form, the CDR3 reads TGTGCCAGCGTGATGAACTATGGCTACACCTTC. Its translation: CASVMNYGYTF.

The chain has TRBV7-2 and TRBJ2-3, with a weak D call TRBD2 (6 bases). Germline V lookup: CDR1 SGHTA, CDR2 FQGNSA. V lost 5 bases and J lost 0, with 9 bases in between. The CDR3 spans 14 residues. CDR3 sequence reads: CASSPGLSTDTQYF. Written as DNA, the CDR3 is TGTGCCAGCAGCCCGGGACTTAGCACAGATACGCAGTATTTT.

The chain carries TRBV12-3 or TRBV12-4 and TRBJ2-7; D unresolved. Trimming removed 1 base at V and 1 base at J, with 8 bases between. This CDR3 comprises 14 residues. CDR3 in amino acids: CASSLGRLSYEQYF. In nucleotides, the CDR3 is TGTGCCAGCAGTTTAGGACGGCTTTCCTACGAGCAGTACTTC.

This clonotype was detected ten times or more. The DNA of the CDR3 is TGCGCCAGCAGCTTGGACAGGGATGAAAAACTGTTTTTT. Its protein product is CASSLDRDEKLFF. V gene TRBV5-1 combines with J gene TRBJ1-4, with a tentative D call TRBD1 (6 bases). This CDR3 has 13 amino acids. Deletions cut 0 bases from V and 6 bases from J, with 6 bases between. Germline values: CDR1 SGHRS, CDR2 YFSETQ.

V usage is TRBV12-3 or TRBV12-4 and J usage is TRBJ2-7; D remains unclear. V was clipped by 3 bases and J by 4 bases, with 10 bases between them. The CDR3 runs to 13 residues. The CDR3: CASSFGMGYEQYF. CDR3 DNA sequence: TGTGCCAGCAGTTTTGGGATGGGTTACGAGCAGTACTTC.

CDR3 amino acids: CAWSGERGRGNTIYF. The CDR3 region has the DNA TGTGCCTGGAGTGGCGAGCGAGGACGAGGAAACACCATATATTTT. The genes are TRBV19 and TRBJ1-3; D gene unclear. Germline CDR1 reads LNHDA; CDR2 reads SQIVND (reference sequence). Trimming removed 11 bases at V and 4 bases at J, with 21 bases between. The length of the CDR3 is 15 residues. Filled out from reference TRBV19 and TRBJ1-3, the complete variable domain reads DGGITQSPKYLFRKEGQNVTLSCEQNLNHDAMYWYRQDPGQGLRLIYYSQIVNDFQKGDIAEGYSVSREKKESFPLTVTSAQKNPTAFYLCAWSGERGRGNTIYFGEGSWLTVV.

This clonotype has a count of ten or more. The chain joins TRBV20-1 to TRBJ2-7; D perhaps matches TRBD1 (6 bases). The CDR3 totals 12 residues. Trimming stripped 4 bases from V and 5 bases from J, with 12 bases between. Germline CDR1 DFQATT, CDR2 SNEGSKA (reference sequence). The CDR3 loop is CSATQGFHEQYF. CDR3 coding DNA: TGCAGTGCTACCCAGGGGTTCCACGAGCAGTACTTC.

There are a few counts of this clonotype. The rearrangement joins TRBV20-1 to TRBJ2-2, with D uncertain. The CDR3 runs to 14 residues. V shed 0 bases and J shed 1 base, with 6 bases lying between them. Per germline, CDR1 DFQATT and CDR2 SNEGSKA (reference sequence). The DNA of the CDR3 is TGCAGTGCTAGAGAAAATGGGAACACCGGGGAGCTGTTTTTT. It encodes CSARENGNTGELFF.

The rearrangement uses TRBV7-2 and TRBJ1-6; the D is unclear. Deletions cut 7 bases from V and 0 bases from J, with 13 bases between. The CDR3 runs to 16 residues. Germline V gene sequence: CDR1 SGHTA, CDR2 FQGNSA. CDR3 sequence (DNA): TGTGCCAGCAAAGAGGGCTTCGGCTCCTATAATTCACCCCTCCACTTT. This gives the protein CASKEGFGSYNSPLHF.

As to this clonotype: Germline and junction disagree at one end, which may indicate a read error. The chain employs TRBV7-8 and TRBJ2-2, with TRBD1 matching 7 bases. The germline V gene has CDR1 SGHVS and CDR2 FQNEAQ. This CDR3 comprises 16 residues. The CDR3 DNA sequence: TGCGCCAGCAGCACCTTGACAGGGAGGAACACCGGGGAGCTGTTTTTT. It encodes CASSTLTGRNTGELFF. The variable domain in full, completed from reference TRBV7-8 and TRBJ2-2, reads GAGVSQSPRYKVAKRGQDVALRCDPISGHVSLFWYQQALGQGPEFLTYFQNEAQLDKSGLPSDRFFAERPEGSVSTLKIQRTQQEDSAVYLCASSTLTGRNTGELFFGEGSRLTVL.

The V gene is TRBV4-3, the J gene TRBJ2-5; no definite D call. The germline gives CDR1 LGHNA, CDR2 YSLEER. The CDR3 spans 16 residues. The V gene lost 6 bases and the J gene lost 2 bases, with 19 bases spanning the gap. DNA of the CDR3: TGCGCCAGCAGTCGAGACTTAGGCTCTCCGCAAGAGACCCAGTACTTC. Its protein product is CASSRDLGSPQETQYF.

This clonotype appeared a few times. The genes are TRBV7-8 and TRBJ2-5; no definite D call. Trimming cost V 5 bases and J 1 base, with 11 bases left between them. This CDR3 contains 14 residues. Germline V CDR1 and CDR2: SGHVS, FQNEAQ. The CDR3 region is CASSLELPQETQYF. CDR3 DNA: TGTGCCAGCAGCCTCGAGTTACCCCAAGAGACCCAGTACTTC. The whole variable domain, filled in from reference TRBV7-8 and TRBJ2-5, reads GAGVSQSPRYKVAKRGQDVALRCDPISGHVSLFWYQQALGQGPEFLTYFQNEAQLDKSGLPSDRFFAERPEGSVSTLKIQRTQQEDSAVYLCASSLELPQETQYFGPGTRLLVL.

The rearrangement links TRBV20-1 to TRBJ2-5; D might be TRBD1 (6 bases). V lost 6 bases and J lost 1, with 18 bases in between. The germline V gene encodes CDR1 DFQATT and CDR2 SNEGSKA (reference sequence). CDR3 length equals 15 residues. CDR3 bases: TGCAGTGCGGACGGGACACTGCTACCCCAAGAGACCCAGTACTTC. Residues: CSADGTLLPQETQYF.

This clonotype was counted many times. The gene calls are TRBV19 and TRBJ2-6; D unclear. The CDR3 is 14 residues long. CDR1 and CDR2 from the germline V gene are LNHDA and SQIVND (reference sequence). V was trimmed by 6 bases and J by 3 bases, leaving 9 bases between them. The CDR3: CASSLPGGANVLTF. CDR3 sequence (DNA): TGTGCCAGTAGCCTCCCCGGTGGGGCCAACGTCCTGACTTTC.

The chain has TRBV7-3 and TRBJ1-3; D unresolved. Trimming took off 7 bases at V and 4 bases at J, with 17 bases between the two ends. Germline lookup yields CDR1 SGHTA and CDR2 FQGTGA. The CDR3 covers 15 residues. The CDR3 region is CASKPSGELGNTIYF. The CDR3 DNA reads as TGTGCCAGCAAGCCTTCTGGGGAATTAGGAAACACCATATATTTT.

V usage is TRBV12-3 or TRBV12-4 and J usage is TRBJ2-5, with 9 bases lining up with TRBD2. This CDR3 region has 16 residues. Germline trimming cut 3 bases from V and 4 bases from J; bases unmatched to any gene: 9. The CDR3 spells CASSFVLVAGAETQYF. DNA of the CDR3: TGTGCCAGCAGTTTCGTGTTAGTAGCGGGGGCAGAGACCCAGTACTTC.